The rows below give T cell receptor beta chains drawn from one sample of a study of blood T cells in healthy people across ages. Each CDR3 protein gets one entry after TCRdb re-called the 5' RACE reads with MiXCR. Altogether fewer than 800,000 distinct CDR3 sequences are present, 20% to 25% being singletons, with the ten largest covering 9.4%. The sample was also linked to a second study, of T cells of mothers and their children.

Input material: blood. The source of these receptors is a boy aged 5-17 years in good health. Each CDR3 is given with its conserved first and last residue. A D gene is named only where the DNA matches it firmly. A row's size may be missing; if present it is once, few, many or a size class.

j_gene	abundance	v_gene	d_gene	CDR3aa	CDR3nt
TRBJ2-1	few	TRBV7-2	TRBD2	CASSLVVLAGSDEQFF	TGTGCCAGCAGCTTAGTGGTCCTAGCGGGAAGCGATGAGCAGTTCTTC
TRBJ2-4	few	TRBV29-1	TRBD1	CSVEIKDRDIQYF	TGCAGCGTTGAAATAAAGGACAGGGACATTCAGTACTTC
TRBJ2-7	.	TRBV7-9	.	CASSSLGGGSYEQYF	TGTGCCAGCAGTTCACTGGGGGGCGGCTCCTACGAGCAGTACTTC
TRBJ2-2	.	TRBV7-2	.	CASKPKGGGTGELFF	TGTGCCAGCAAACCAAAGGGGGGGGGCACCGGGGAGCTGTTTTTT
TRBJ1-2	.	TRBV9	TRBD1	CASSPRTGYNYGYTF	TGTGCCAGCAGCCCCCGGACAGGGTACAACTATGGCTACACCTTC
TRBJ1-2	.	TRBV27	.	CASSGDKLGNYGYTF	TGTGCCAGCAGTGGGGACAAGCTGGGTAACTATGGCTACACCTTC
TRBJ2-3	.	TRBV5-1	TRBD1	CASSLGQGSVLDTQYF	TGCGCCAGCAGCTTGGGACAGGGGTCTGTGTTAGATACGCAGTATTTT
TRBJ1-5	.	TRBV4-1	.	CASSQGWYNQPQHF	TGCGCCAGCAGCCAAGGGTGGTACAATCAGCCCCAGCATTTT
TRBJ2-5	.	TRBV4-3	.	CASSQDPNEGEQYF	TGCGCCAGCAGCCAAGATCCCAATGAGGGGGAGCAGTACTTC
TRBJ1-3	.	TRBV7-9	.	CASSRAIGGNTIYF	TGTGCCAGCAGCCGTGCAATAGGTGGAAACACCATATATTTT
TRBJ2-7	few	TRBV14	.	CASSQYGGEQYF	TGTGCCAGCAGCCAATACGGGGGAGAGCAGTACTTC
TRBJ2-7	.	TRBV7-9	.	CASSLMGTEQYF	TGTGCCAGCAGCTTGATGGGGACCGAGCAGTACTTC
TRBJ2-3	.	TRBV4-1	TRBD2	CASSRDSRGGIDTQYF	TGCGCCAGCAGTCGGGACTCCCGGGGGGGAATAGATACGCAGTATTTT
TRBJ2-3	.	TRBV7-3	TRBD2	CASSLQAGDTDTQYF	TGTGCCAGCAGCTTACAAGCGGGGGACACAGATACGCAGTATTTT
TRBJ2-7	.	TRBV28	TRBD1	CASSLGRLRDSSYEQYF	TGTGCCAGCAGTTTGGGCCGGCTAAGGGACAGCTCCTACGAGCAGTACTTC
TRBJ1-6	few	TRBV5-6	.	CASSLNGAPPTNSPLHF	TGTGCCAGCAGCCTGAACGGCGCCCCTCCGACAAATTCACCCCTCCACTTT
TRBJ2-5	few	TRBV12-5	.	CASGSDSRGETQYF	TGTGCTAGTGGTTCGGACTCGAGAGGAGAGACCCAGTACTTC
TRBJ2-5	.	TRBV20-1	.	CSARDPEYQETQYF	TGCAGTGCTAGAGATCCAGAGTACCAAGAGACCCAGTACTTC
TRBJ2-1	.	TRBV19	.	CASSIDSGPYNEQFF	TGTGCCAGTAGTATAGATAGCGGACCTTACAATGAGCAGTTCTTC
TRBJ2-5	.	TRBV10-1	.	CASGEGNEQLF	TGCGCCAGCGGTGAAGGCAATGAGCAGCTCTTC
TRBJ1-2	few	TRBV5-1	.	CASSSIDGTDGYGYTF	TGCGCCAGCAGCTCTATTGACGGGACGGACGGCTATGGCTACACCTTC
TRBJ2-7	.	TRBV20-1	TRBD1	CSALPTGTGDYEQYF	TGCAGTGCTCTACCGACCGGGACAGGAGACTACGAGCAGTACTTC
TRBJ2-5	.	TRBV5-6	TRBD2	CASSLALAGEGKETQYF	TGTGCCAGCAGCTTGGCCTTGGCGGGAGAAGGGAAAGAGACCCAGTACTTC
TRBJ1-4	few	TRBV4-1	.	CASSNRVPLRATNEKLFF	TGCGCCAGCAGCAACAGGGTGCCGCTGAGGGCAACTAATGAAAAACTGTTTTTT
TRBJ2-7	.	TRBV29-1	TRBD1	CSGGDRVYEQYF	TGCAGCGGAGGGGACAGGGTCTACGAGCAGTACTTC
TRBJ1-2	few	TRBV9	.	CASSVAANYGYTF	TGTGCCAGCAGCGTTGCTGCTAACTATGGCTACACCTTC
TRBJ2-3	.	TRBV12-3/TRBV12-4	.	CASSLLTGQLTDTQYF	TGTGCCAGCAGTTTATTGACAGGCCAACTGACAGATACGCAGTATTTT
TRBJ2-4	.	TRBV3-1	.	CASSQDTSRRATKNIQYF	TGTGCCAGCAGCCAAGATACCTCGCGTCGGGCAACCAAAAACATTCAGTACTTC
TRBJ2-3	once	TRBV12-3/TRBV12-4	.	CASSLSRGRADVQYF	TGTGCCAGCAGTTTAAGCAGGGGCAGAGCAGATGTGCAGTATTTT
TRBJ2-7	.	TRBV7-8	TRBD1	CASSLGNTGGIVTYEQYF	TGTGCCAGCAGCTTAGGTAACACAGGGGGAATAGTAACCTACGAGCAGTACTTC
TRBJ2-5	few	TRBV6-5	.	CASADGYQETQYF	TGTGCCAGCGCGGACGGGTACCAAGAGACCCAGTACTTC
TRBJ2-5	.	TRBV19	.	CASNPGAETQYF	TGTGCCAGTAACCCGGGAGCCGAGACCCAGTACTTC
TRBJ1-1	.	TRBV4-3	TRBD1	CASSKGDRATEAFF	TGCGCCAGCAGCAAAGGGGACAGGGCCACTGAAGCTTTCTTT
TRBJ2-4	few	TRBV12-5	TRBD1	CASGVGQPLAKNIQYF	TGTGCTAGTGGCGTGGGACAGCCCCTAGCCAAAAACATTCAGTACTTC
TRBJ2-7	.	TRBV5-1	TRBD2	CASSLTSGSRNGQYF	TGCGCCAGCAGCTTGACTAGCGGGAGTCGGAATGGGCAGTACTTC
TRBJ1-4	.	TRBV18	.	CASSPGFGPTTNEKLFF	TGTGCCAGCTCACCAGGCTTCGGGCCAACAACTAATGAAAAACTGTTTTTT
TRBJ2-3	.	TRBV2	.	CASSEWDTDTQYF	TGTGCCAGCAGTGAGTGGGACACAGATACGCAGTATTTT
TRBJ2-5	.	TRBV11-2	.	CASSPLFGGQETQYF	TGTGCCAGCAGCCCTCTTTTTGGGGGTCAAGAGACCCAGTACTTC
TRBJ2-1	.	TRBV5-1	TRBD1	CASSQGQGSGIEQFF	TGCGCCAGCAGCCAAGGACAGGGGTCCGGAATTGAGCAGTTCTTC
TRBJ1-1	few	TRBV6-5	.	CASSYVRQGGTEAFF	TGTGCCAGCAGTTACGTCCGCCAGGGAGGGACTGAAGCTTTCTTT
TRBJ1-2	.	TRBV27	.	CASSLSAGANYGYTF	TGTGCCAGCAGTTTATCCGCCGGAGCTAACTATGGCTACACCTTC
TRBJ2-5	.	TRBV7-9	TRBD2	CASSLEAGGPGETQYF	TGTGCCAGCAGCTTAGAGGCGGGAGGGCCTGGAGAGACCCAGTACTTC
TRBJ2-7	few	TRBV20-1	TRBD2	CSAISGRMDEQYF	TGCAGTGCTATTAGCGGGAGAATGGACGAGCAGTACTTC
TRBJ1-6	few	TRBV5-1	TRBD1	CASSLSGQQNSPLHF	TGCGCCAGCAGCCTCTCGGGACAGCAAAATTCACCCCTCCACTTT
TRBJ2-5	few	TRBV2	TRBD1	CASTPGQGARETQYF	TGTGCCAGCACTCCGGGACAGGGGGCCCGGGAGACCCAGTACTTC
TRBJ2-5	few	TRBV20-1	TRBD2	CSASPGLAETQYF	TGCAGTGCTAGTCCCGGACTAGCGGAGACCCAGTACTTC
TRBJ2-7	few	TRBV29-1	TRBD2	CSADHGEREWYEQYF	TGCAGCGCCGATCACGGGGAGCGGGAGTGGTACGAGCAGTACTTC
TRBJ2-7	.	TRBV5-1	.	CASSGLPDYEQYF	TGCGCCAGCTCTGGGCTACCTGACTACGAGCAGTACTTC
TRBJ2-5	.	TRBV20-1	TRBD2	CSARTSGEQETQYF	TGCAGTGCTAGGACTAGCGGGGAACAAGAGACCCAGTACTTC
TRBJ2-7	once	TRBV4-1	.	CASSQNDILGEQYF	TGCGCCAGCAGCCAAAACGACATCCTTGGCGAGCAGTACTTC
TRBJ2-1	.	TRBV6-5	.	CASSYRLGSYNEQFF	TGTGCCAGCAGTTACAGGCTGGGCAGTTACAATGAGCAGTTCTTC
TRBJ2-4	.	TRBV4-2	.	CASSQYLGPAEYF	TGTGCCAGCAGCCAGTACCTAGGGCCAGCGGAGTACTTC
TRBJ2-3	.	TRBV7-3	TRBD2	CASSFSKGLAGGTLDTQYF	TGTGCCAGCAGCTTCTCCAAGGGACTAGCGGGAGGGACGCTAGATACTCAGTATTTT
TRBJ2-1	once	TRBV20-1	.	CSASFAYNEQFF	TGCAGTGCTAGTTTTGCCTACAATGAGCAGTTCTTC
TRBJ1-4	.	TRBV11-1	.	CASSFFAWTSDLRGNEKLFF	TGTGCCAGCAGCTTTTTCGCGTGGACGTCCGACCTCAGGGGTAATGAAAAACTGTTTTTT
TRBJ2-6	.	TRBV2	.	CAIQRTGANVLTF	TGTGCCATACAGCGGACTGGGGCCAACGTCCTGACTTTC